The rows below give T cell receptor beta chains drawn from one sample of a study of T cell responses to AZD1222 COVID-19 vaccine. TCRdb keeps only in-frame clones here, not all; method: immunoSEQ multiplex PCR. The sample has 100,000 to 150,000 clones; around nine tenths are singletons. The sequences come from peripheral blood, collected on day 0 of AZD1222 vaccination. These receptors originate from an adult in good health. Each CDR3 is given with its conserved first and last residue. The D gene is left open where the match is weak. Where a row states a size, it is once, few, many or the class of an expanded clone; other rows omit it.

>TRBV6-1|-|TRBJ2-3|-
CASSEAVAGQGQYF
TGTGCCAGCAGTGAAGCGGTAGCAGGGCAGGGGCAGTATTTT
>TRBV7-8|-|TRBJ1-5|-
CASSQPRQGNQPQHF
TGTGCCAGCAGCCAGCCCCGCCAGGGAAATCAGCCCCAGCATTTT
>TRBV12-5|TRBD2|TRBJ2-1|-
CASGFKTSGYGNEQFF
TGTGCTAGTGGTTTTAAGACTAGCGGCTATGGGAATGAGCAGTTCTTC
>TRBV19|-|TRBJ1-1|-
CATRPPMNTEAFF
TGTGCCACACGCCCCCCAATGAACACTGAAGCTTTCTTT
>TRBV12-3/TRBV12-4|-|TRBJ1-1|-
CASSPSAGTEAFF
TGTGCCAGCAGTCCCTCTGCGGGCACTGAAGCTTTCTTT
>TRBV7-3|TRBD2|TRBJ2-2|-
CASSDSGTGELFF
TGTGCCAGCAGCGATAGCGGGACCGGGGAGCTGTTTTTT
>TRBV2|-|TRBJ1-6|-
CASSEAAGVIHF
TGTGCCAGCAGTGAAGCCGCAGGGGTCATCCACTTT
>TRBV5-4|-|TRBJ2-3|once
CASSLVGKSTDTQYF
TGTGCCAGCAGCTTGGTGGGGAAAAGCACAGATACGCAGTATTTT
>TRBV19|-|TRBJ2-6|-
CATFSGANVLTF
TGTGCCACTTTCTCTGGGGCCAACGTCCTGACTTTC
>TRBV19|-|TRBJ1-2|-
CASSLQQNYGYTF
TGTGCCAGTAGTTTACAGCAGAACTATGGCTACACCTTC
>TRBV11-2|-|TRBJ2-3|-
CASSLAGHMDTQYF
TGTGCCAGCAGCTTAGCCGGGCACATGGATACGCAGTATTTT
>TRBV12-3/TRBV12-4|-|TRBJ1-5|-
CASSWTGQPQHF
TGTGCCAGCAGTTGGACGGGCCAGCCCCAGCATTTT
>TRBV19|-|TRBJ1-4|once
CASTPRGLTGEKLFF
TGTGCCAGTACCCCCCGGGGGCTGACGGGTGAAAAACTGTTTTTT
>TRBV6-6|-|TRBJ1-5|-
CASSYSGQGGQPQHF
TGTGCCAGCAGTTACTCGGGGCAGGGAGGGCAGCCCCAGCATTTT
>TRBV7-3|-|TRBJ2-3|-
CASSLTQGDTQYF
TGTGCCAGCAGCTTAACGCAGGGGGATACGCAGTATTTT
>TRBV19|-|TRBJ2-7|once
CASSTTNLNSYEQYF
TGTGCCAGTAGTACGACTAACCTTAACTCCTACGAGCAGTACTTC
>TRBV3-1/TRBV3-2|-|TRBJ2-7|-
CASSPGTPEQYF
TGTGCCAGCAGCCCTGGGACACCCGAGCAGTACTTC
>TRBV7-6|TRBD1|TRBJ1-4|-
CASSYGQGGEKLFF
TGTGCCAGCAGCTATGGACAGGGTGGGGAAAAACTGTTTTTT
>TRBV5-6|-|TRBJ2-7|-
CASSLGGDALSREQYF
TGTGCCAGCAGCTTGGGAGGGGACGCACTATCTAGGGAGCAGTACTTC
>TRBV3-1/TRBV3-2|-|TRBJ1-5|-
CASSQSRDQPQHF
TGTGCCAGCAGCCAATCCAGGGATCAACCCCAGCATTTT
>TRBV7-2|-|TRBJ1-5|-
CASSTRWGGDQPQHF
TGTGCCAGCAGCACCCGATGGGGGGGGGATCAGCCCCAGCATTTT
>TRBV5-1|TRBD1|TRBJ2-5|-
CASSLGARTGYQETQYF
TGCGCCAGCAGCTTGGGGGCCAGGACAGGGTACCAAGAGACCCAGTACTTC
>TRBV15|-|TRBJ1-4|-
CATSREFGEGELFF
TGTGCCACCAGCAGAGAATTTGGGGAGGGGGAACTGTTTTTT
>TRBV19|-|TRBJ1-1|-
CASSRGNTEAFF
TGTGCCAGTAGTCGGGGAAACACTGAAGCTTTCTTT
>TRBV3-1/TRBV3-2|-|TRBJ1-6|once
CASRPRGEGSPLHF
TGTGCCAGTCGCCCACGTGGAGAAGGTTCACCCCTCCACTTT
>TRBV19|-|TRBJ1-1|-
CASSIVWVRPPNMNTEAFF
TGTGCCAGTAGTATAGTCTGGGTTAGGCCTCCGAATATGAACACTGAAGCTTTCTTT
>TRBV9|-|TRBJ1-1|-
CASSALGHLNTEAFF
TGTGCCAGCAGCGCCCTGGGACACTTGAACACTGAAGCTTTCTTT
>TRBV2|-|TRBJ2-2|-
CASSEGGGYGELFF
TGTGCCAGCAGTGAAGGGGGCGGTTACGGGGAGCTGTTTTTT
>TRBV27|-|TRBJ1-6|once
CASGFRQNGNSPLHF
TGTGCCAGCGGATTCCGACAGAACGGTAATTCACCCCTCCACTTT
>TRBV6-2/TRBV6-3|-|TRBJ1-1|-
CASSYLRGPNTEAFF
TGTGCCAGCAGTTACTTAAGGGGCCCGAACACTGAAGCTTTCTTT
>TRBV10-1|-|TRBJ2-7|-
CASSESRGEQYF
TGCGCCAGCAGTGAGTCTAGGGGCGAGCAGTACTTC
>TRBV5-1|-|TRBJ2-7|-
CASSLGLARIGEQYF
TGCGCCAGCAGCTTGGGGCTAGCGCGGATTGGGGAGCAGTACTTC
>TRBV9|-|TRBJ1-6|-
CASSGRDSPLHF
TGTGCCAGCTCGGGCAGAGACTCACCCCTCCACTTT
>TRBV4-1|TRBD2|TRBJ2-1|-
CASSQERGLAIINEQFF
TGCGCCAGCAGCCAAGAACGGGGACTAGCGATCATCAATGAGCAGTTCTTC
>TRBV18|-|TRBJ2-7|-
CASSPRRDEQYF
TGTGCCAGCTCACCACGTCGGGACGAGCAGTACTTC
>TRBV12-3/TRBV12-4|-|TRBJ2-5|once
CASSFGETQYF
TGTGCCAGCAGTTTCGGAGAGACCCAGTACTTC
>TRBV5-1|TRBD2|TRBJ2-7|-
CASSDTAGGFEQYF
TGCGCCAGCAGCGACACTGCGGGGGGATTCGAGCAGTACTTC
>TRBV6-5|TRBD1|TRBJ1-1|-
CASSRQGAAEAFF
TGTGCCAGCAGTAGACAGGGGGCCGCTGAAGCTTTCTTT
>TRBV12-5|-|TRBJ2-3|-
CASGLGQLSDTQYF
TGTGCTAGTGGTTTGGGGCAGCTATCAGATACGCAGTATTTT
>TRBV24-1|-|TRBJ2-3|-
CATSDRWGLTDTQYF
TGTGCCACCAGTGATCGTTGGGGTCTTACAGATACGCAGTATTTT
>TRBV11-2|TRBD1|TRBJ2-5|-
CASSLRGAGGETQYF
TGTGCCAGCAGCTTAAGAGGGGCAGGGGGAGAGACCCAGTACTTC
>TRBV2|TRBD1|TRBJ1-1|-
CASSRSRQGAGTEAFF
TGTGCCAGCAGCCGTTCGAGACAGGGGGCAGGCACTGAAGCTTTCTTT
>TRBV9|-|TRBJ2-1|-
CASSVAATHNEQFF
TGTGCCAGCAGCGTAGCGGCTACCCACAATGAGCAGTTCTTC
>TRBV7-2|TRBD1|TRBJ1-3|-
CASSPDRVGNTIYF
TGTGCCAGCAGCCCGGACAGGGTTGGAAACACCATATATTTT
>TRBV11-2|-|TRBJ2-7|-
CASSRDTDVQYF
TGTGCCAGCAGCCGTGACACGGACGTGCAGTACTTC
>TRBV18|TRBD2|TRBJ2-1|-
CASSPAGAYNEQFF
TGTGCCAGCTCGCCAGCGGGGGCCTACAATGAGCAGTTCTTC
>TRBV6-5|-|TRBJ1-5|-
CASSPTGNQPQHF
TGTGCCAGCAGTCCTACCGGTAATCAGCCCCAGCATTTT
>TRBV4-1|-|TRBJ2-3|-
CASRMGTSTDTQYF
TGCGCCAGCAGGATGGGAACTAGCACAGATACGCAGTATTTT
>TRBV12-3/TRBV12-4|TRBD1|TRBJ2-7|-
CASSRQGYEQYF
TGTGCCAGCAGCCGACAGGGTTACGAGCAGTACTTC
>TRBV3-1/TRBV3-2|TRBD1|TRBJ1-2|-
CASSLTGTGNGYTF
TGTGCCAGCAGCCTGACCGGGACAGGGAATGGCTACACCTTC
>TRBV7-8|-|TRBJ1-1|-
CASSRGDGTEAFF
TGTGCCAGCAGCAGAGGGGATGGTACTGAAGCTTTCTTT
>TRBV7-2|-|TRBJ1-2|-
CASSEGPGNYGYTF
TGTGCCAGCAGCGAGGGACCTGGGAACTATGGCTACACCTTC
>TRBV7-8|-|TRBJ2-3|-
CASSLVGTDTQYF
TGTGCCAGCAGCTTAGTGGGCACAGATACGCAGTATTTT
>TRBV9|TRBD2|TRBJ2-1|-
CASSVGTSGRNEQFF
TGTGCCAGCAGCGTTGGGACTAGCGGGAGAAATGAGCAGTTCTTC
>TRBV7-9|-|TRBJ1-2|-
CASSWEAVGYTF
TGTGCCAGCAGCTGGGAGGCCGTCGGCTACACCTTC
>TRBV2|-|TRBJ1-6|-
CASSDWTSSYNSPLHF
TGTGCCAGCAGTGATTGGACCAGCTCCTATAATTCACCCCTCCACTTT
>TRBV18|-|TRBJ1-1|-
CASSPPWGNPMNTEAFF
TGTGCCAGCTCACCGCCCTGGGGCAACCCCATGAACACTGAAGCTTTCTTT
>TRBV19|TRBD2|TRBJ2-4|-
CARGNFAGGDDKNIQYF
TGTGCCAGGGGGAATTTCGCGGGAGGGGATGACAAAAACATTCAGTACTTC
>TRBV6-5|TRBD1|TRBJ2-7|-
CASSRGQGLSYEQYF
TGTGCCAGCAGCCGGGGACAGGGACTCTCCTACGAGCAGTACTTC